This T cell receptor beta chain was sequenced for a study of T cells after yellow fever vaccination. MiXCR, applied by TCRdb to the 5' RACE reads, yields one record per CDR3 protein. Of 340,000 or so distinct CDR3 sequences listed, around 13% are singletons. The CDR3 length is 14 residues. The ends were cut back, 10 bases at V and 8 bases at J, with 21 bases in the middle. This clonotype came up a few times. The sequence was obtained from a man aged 18 to 35 who received the YFV17D yellow fever vaccine. Source: CD4+ T cells sorted from PBMCs, taken 15 days after the yellow fever booster vaccination. V and J are TRBV12-3 or TRBV12-4 and TRBJ2-1, with a tentative D call TRBD2 (6 bases). This chain's CDR3 is CATIKEGRRDEQFF. The DNA for the CDR3 is TGTGCCACTATAAAGGAGGGTCGCCGAGATGAGCAGTTCTTC.